This TCR beta chain was obtained from a study of T cell responses to AZD1222 COVID-19 vaccine. This clone was picked up a small number of times. Its matching antigen is unknown. Germline V CDR1 and CDR2: MDHEN, SYDVKM. This CDR3 comprises 14 residues. V lost 6 bases to trimming and J lost 0 bases, with 12 bases between them. General study results and limits: Baseline seropositivity occurred in only six AZD1222 recipients. Among spike-specific TCRs, nearly half reportedly target unmutated variant regions. Donors in the cohort were predominantly white British and more often female, and clonal diversity was possibly underestimated. Along spike, vaccine-associated CD4 TCRs were found throughout, with dominance at 160-218 and 743-854.

The data were produced by immunoSEQ multiplex PCR, yet TCRdb's version contains in-frame clones alone and is incomplete. The repertoire holds 150,000 to 200,000 clones, with almost 90% as singletons. The source is an adult who received the AZD1222 COVID-19 vaccine. The sequences come from peripheral blood, collected 28 days after the second AZD1222 dose. V and J are TRBV28 and TRBJ2-7; tentatively, D is TRBD1 (6 bases). The CDR3 loop is CASRLEDSSYEQYF. The CDR3 DNA is TGTGCCAGCAGGCTCGAGGACAGCTCCTACGAGCAGTACTTC.